A selection of T cell receptor beta chains follows, all from one sample in a study of brain T cells in children with intractable seizures. Some clones are missing from TCRdb's copy, which holds only in-frame ones; the method was immunoSEQ multiplex PCR. The profile covers about 340,000 clones, with about 93% appearing a single time and approximately 5% taken by the ten largest. The material was peripheral blood, obtained less than 6 months after surgery. The receptors were gathered from a boy in the first two years of life with tuberous sclerosis and intractable seizures. CDR3s include the opening cysteine and the closing phenylalanine or tryptophan. Fields, in order: V gene, J gene, clone size, D gene, CDR3 DNA, CDR3 protein. The D gene is left open where the match is weak. The size entry is marked missing in some rows and otherwise reads once, few, many or a size class.

V: TRBV27
J: TRBJ2-7
size: NA
D: TRBD1
DNA: TGTGCCAGCAGTTTTCGGTCAACGGACAGGGAACTTGAGGAGCAGTACTTC
CDR3: CASSFRSTDRELEEQYF

V: TRBV6-5
J: TRBJ1-3
size: NA
D: NA
DNA: TGTGCCAGCAGTTACTCAGGGGGCTCTGGAAACACCATATATTTT
CDR3: CASSYSGGSGNTIYF

V: TRBV5-4
J: TRBJ2-7
size: NA
D: NA
DNA: TGTGCCAGCAGCGGCTCAGGGACGGGCTCCTACGAGCAGTACTTC
CDR3: CASSGSGTGSYEQYF

V: TRBV29-1
J: TRBJ2-7
size: NA
D: NA
DNA: TGCAGCGTTGTGACAGTTGGGGGCTACGAGCAGTACTTC
CDR3: CSVVTVGGYEQYF

V: TRBV5-1
J: TRBJ2-1
size: NA
D: NA
DNA: TGCGCCAGCAGCTTGGCCGGGGGCAGCGACTACAATGAGCAGTTCTTC
CDR3: CASSLAGGSDYNEQFF

V: TRBV27
J: TRBJ1-6
size: NA
D: NA
DNA: TGTGCCAGCAGTTTATTAGGGCAGATGTATAATTCACCCCTCCACTTT
CDR3: CASSLLGQMYNSPLHF

V: TRBV10-3
J: TRBJ2-1
size: NA
D: NA
DNA: TGTGCCATCAGTGATGGGGACAATGAGCAGTTCTTC
CDR3: CAISDGDNEQFF

V: TRBV3-1/TRBV3-2
J: TRBJ2-1
size: NA
D: TRBD2
DNA: TGTGCCAGCAGCCAAGGGAAGGGACTAGCGGGAGGGGATGAGCAGTTCTTC
CDR3: CASSQGKGLAGGDEQFF

V: TRBV10-2
J: TRBJ2-2
size: NA
D: NA
DNA: TGCGCCAGCAGTGAGTCTGGGTACACCGGGGAGCTGTTTTTT
CDR3: CASSESGYTGELFF

V: TRBV5-1
J: TRBJ1-5
size: NA
D: NA
DNA: TGCGCCAGCAGCTTGGGAGGTGTTAGCAATCAGCCCCAGCATTTT
CDR3: CASSLGGVSNQPQHF

V: TRBV24-1
J: TRBJ2-1
size: NA
D: NA
DNA: TGTGCCACCAGTGATCCGACCAGGGGAAATGAGCAGTTCTTC
CDR3: CATSDPTRGNEQFF

V: TRBV4-1
J: TRBJ2-1
size: NA
D: NA
DNA: TGCGCCAGCAGCCAAGATGGTGGGGGGACTTCTTACAATGAGCAGTTCTTC
CDR3: CASSQDGGGTSYNEQFF

V: TRBV5-1
J: TRBJ2-7
size: NA
D: NA
DNA: TGCGCCAGCAGCTCGACCTACGAGCAGTACTTC
CDR3: CASSSTYEQYF

V: TRBV7-9
J: TRBJ2-6
size: NA
D: NA
DNA: TGTGCCAGCAGCCATGGACAGCCTGGGGCCAACGTCCTGACTTTC
CDR3: CASSHGQPGANVLTF

V: TRBV7-9
J: TRBJ1-2
size: NA
D: NA
DNA: TGTGCCAGCAGCTTAGCGGGCAGGGGCGGCACCTTC
CDR3: CASSLAGRGGTF

V: TRBV9
J: TRBJ1-2
size: NA
D: NA
DNA: TGTGCCAGCAGCGCCACATATGGCTACACCTTC
CDR3: CASSATYGYTF

V: TRBV11-3
J: TRBJ1-1
size: NA
D: NA
DNA: TGTGCCAGCAGCTTAGGACAGGCCAACACTGAAGCTTTCTTT
CDR3: CASSLGQANTEAFF

V: TRBV12-3/TRBV12-4
J: TRBJ1-2
size: NA
D: NA
DNA: TGTGCCAGCAGGGGAGATACTGACTATGGCTACACCTTC
CDR3: CASRGDTDYGYTF

V: TRBV7-9
J: TRBJ2-5
size: NA
D: NA
DNA: TGTGCCAGCAGCGCGCTCGGACGAGAGACCCAGTACTTC
CDR3: CASSALGRETQYF

V: TRBV2
J: TRBJ2-3
size: once
D: TRBD1
DNA: TGTGCCATAATACCGGGGGACAGGGTAACAGATACGCAGTATTTT
CDR3: CAIIPGDRVTDTQYF

V: TRBV5-8
J: TRBJ1-5
size: NA
D: TRBD1
DNA: TGTGCCAGCAGACTATTTAGGGGCCAGGGGGTCCCCAATCAGCCCCAGCATTTT
CDR3: CASRLFRGQGVPNQPQHF

V: TRBV7-3
J: TRBJ2-3
size: NA
D: NA
DNA: TGTGCCAGCAGCCCCCGCCCCACAGATACGCAGTATTTT
CDR3: CASSPRPTDTQYF

V: TRBV6-5
J: TRBJ1-6
size: NA
D: NA
DNA: TGTGCCAGCAGTTACTCGATTAATGGTTCACCCCTCCACTTT
CDR3: CASSYSINGSPLHF

V: TRBV12-2
J: TRBJ1-3
size: NA
D: NA
DNA: TGTGCAAGTCGCTTAGTATGGGTCCGCTCTGGAAACACCATATATTTT
CDR3: CASRLVWVRSGNTIYF

V: TRBV7-6
J: TRBJ2-1
size: NA
D: TRBD2
DNA: TGTGCCAGCAGCTTAGAGGTCGGGAGGGCATATAATGAGCAGTTCTTC
CDR3: CASSLEVGRAYNEQFF

V: TRBV30
J: TRBJ1-4
size: NA
D: NA
DNA: TGTGCCTGGAGTCCTGAGGGGCCTACTAATGAAAAACTGTTTTTT
CDR3: CAWSPEGPTNEKLFF

V: TRBV7-8
J: TRBJ2-5
size: NA
D: TRBD2
DNA: TGTGCCAGCAGCTTAAGCGGCGGGAGGGACCCGGAGACCCAGTACTTC
CDR3: CASSLSGGRDPETQYF

V: TRBV12-5
J: TRBJ2-5
size: NA
D: NA
DNA: TGTGCTAGTGGTTCAGGACAGTACCAAGAGACCCAGTACTTC
CDR3: CASGSGQYQETQYF

V: TRBV19
J: TRBJ2-3
size: once
D: TRBD1
DNA: TGTGCCAGTAGTAGGGACAGGGGCACAGATACGCAGTATTTT
CDR3: CASSRDRGTDTQYF

V: TRBV9
J: TRBJ2-3
size: NA
D: NA
DNA: TGTGCCAGCACCAAAGGGGAGTTGACAGATACGCAGTATTTT
CDR3: CASTKGELTDTQYF

V: TRBV21-1
J: TRBJ2-5
size: NA
D: NA
DNA: TGTGCCAGCAGCAAAGCGAAAGTAGAACTCTTCGGTACCTCCGGCGAGACCCAGTACTTC
CDR3: CASSKAKVELFGTSGETQYF

V: TRBV29-1
J: TRBJ2-7
size: NA
D: NA
DNA: TGCAGCGTTGACAGGGAGCCCATGGAGCAGTACTTC
CDR3: CSVDREPMEQYF

V: TRBV9
J: TRBJ2-1
size: NA
D: NA
DNA: TGTGCCAGCAGCGTAACCACGTCGGGAGAGGGAGACAATGAGCAGTTCTTC
CDR3: CASSVTTSGEGDNEQFF

V: TRBV7-8
J: TRBJ2-6
size: once
D: NA
DNA: TGTGCCAGCAGCTTAGCGCTGGGTACCCGGACTACTACCTCTGGGGCCAACGTCCTGACTTTC
CDR3: CASSLALGTRTTTSGANVLTF

V: TRBV5-5
J: TRBJ1-2
size: NA
D: NA
DNA: TGTGCCAGCAGCGACGGCTCAAACTATGGCTACACCTTC
CDR3: CASSDGSNYGYTF

V: TRBV29-1
J: TRBJ1-2
size: NA
D: TRBD1
DNA: TGCAGCGTACCACCTCAGGACAGGGTGGATGGCTACACCTTC
CDR3: CSVPPQDRVDGYTF

V: TRBV6-5
J: TRBJ2-7
size: NA
D: NA
DNA: TGTGCCAGACCCTCGGGCGTCTACGAGCAGTACTTC
CDR3: CARPSGVYEQYF

V: TRBV13
J: TRBJ2-7
size: NA
D: NA
DNA: TGTGCCAGCAGCGGACACCAGGGCTACGAGCAGTACTTC
CDR3: CASSGHQGYEQYF

V: TRBV19
J: TRBJ2-3
size: NA
D: NA
DNA: TGTGCCAGTAGTATATCTAGCGCGACTAGCACAGATACGCAGTATTTT
CDR3: CASSISSATSTDTQYF

V: TRBV9
J: TRBJ2-3
size: NA
D: NA
DNA: TGTGCCAGCAGCTACGGACACCCGACAGATACGCAGTATTTT
CDR3: CASSYGHPTDTQYF

V: TRBV7-9
J: TRBJ1-2
size: NA
D: TRBD1
DNA: TGTGCCAGCAGCTTTGGACAGGGGGGTCATGGCTACACCTTC
CDR3: CASSFGQGGHGYTF

V: TRBV5-1
J: TRBJ2-1
size: NA
D: TRBD1
DNA: TGCGCCAGCAGCTGGCAAGGGGGCGAGGAGAATGAGCAGTTCTTC
CDR3: CASSWQGGEENEQFF

V: TRBV9
J: TRBJ2-3
size: NA
D: NA
DNA: TGTGCCAGCAGCGTATGGCGAACTAGCACAGATACGCAGTATTTT
CDR3: CASSVWRTSTDTQYF

V: TRBV24-1
J: TRBJ2-1
size: NA
D: NA
DNA: TGTGCCACCAGTGATTTGCTCGGGACATTTTACAATGAGCAGTTCTTC
CDR3: CATSDLLGTFYNEQFF

V: TRBV5-1
J: TRBJ2-3
size: NA
D: NA
DNA: TGCGCCAGCAGCCCGGAGGGCCGCTCAGGGACAGATACGCAGTATTTT
CDR3: CASSPEGRSGTDTQYF

V: TRBV27
J: TRBJ2-2
size: NA
D: NA
DNA: TGTGCCAGCATAGGACAGCCTTACACCGGGGAGCTGTTTTTT
CDR3: CASIGQPYTGELFF

V: TRBV4-1
J: TRBJ2-2
size: NA
D: NA
DNA: TGCGCCAGCAGCCTCAGACTCCTCGCGAACACCGGGGAGCTGTTTTTT
CDR3: CASSLRLLANTGELFF

V: TRBV7-9
J: TRBJ1-1
size: NA
D: NA
DNA: TGTGCCAGCAGCGGGTGGGGAACTGAAGCTTTCTTT
CDR3: CASSGWGTEAFF

V: TRBV27
J: TRBJ1-1
size: NA
D: NA
DNA: TGTGCCAGCAGTTTAGGTCTGAACACTGAAGCTTTCTTT
CDR3: CASSLGLNTEAFF

V: TRBV27
J: TRBJ1-4
size: NA
D: TRBD1
DNA: TGTGCCAGCAGTCCTTCGGCCAGGGGGGAAAAACTGTTTTTT
CDR3: CASSPSARGEKLFF

V: TRBV12-3/TRBV12-4
J: TRBJ1-5
size: NA
D: NA
DNA: TGTGCCAGCAGTAAAAGCAATCAGCCCCAGCATTTT
CDR3: CASSKSNQPQHF

V: TRBV3-1/TRBV3-2
J: TRBJ2-1
size: NA
D: NA
DNA: TGTGCCAGCAGCCAGGATGTGATAGGGCGAGGGGAGCAGTTCTTC
CDR3: CASSQDVIGRGEQFF

V: TRBV20-1
J: TRBJ1-6
size: few
D: NA
DNA: TGCAGTGCTAGTCAGGGCGGAGATAATTCACCCCTCCACTTT
CDR3: CSASQGGDNSPLHF

V: TRBV18
J: TRBJ2-7
size: NA
D: TRBD2
DNA: TGTGCCAGCTCCTCGCATAGCGGGGGCTCCTACGAGCAGTACTTC
CDR3: CASSSHSGGSYEQYF

V: TRBV3-1/TRBV3-2
J: TRBJ1-1
size: NA
D: NA
DNA: TGTGCCAGCAGCCAAGTTTCAGGGAACACTGAAGCTTTCTTT
CDR3: CASSQVSGNTEAFF

V: TRBV7-9
J: TRBJ1-6
size: few
D: NA
DNA: TGTGCCAGCGGAGAGGGAGAAATCTATTCACCCCTCCACTTT
CDR3: CASGEGEIYSPLHF

V: TRBV25-1
J: TRBJ2-7
size: NA
D: NA
DNA: TGTGCCAGCAGTGATACAGGGGGGGACTACGAGCAGTACTTC
CDR3: CASSDTGGDYEQYF

V: TRBV7-6
J: TRBJ1-1
size: NA
D: NA
DNA: TGTGCCAGCAGCACAACTATTAAGGGACGTAGAAACGCCGAAGCTTTCTTT
CDR3: CASSTTIKGRRNAEAFF

V: TRBV19
J: TRBJ2-1
size: NA
D: NA
DNA: TGTGCCAGTAGTATAACAGAATACAATGAGCAGTTCTTC
CDR3: CASSITEYNEQFF